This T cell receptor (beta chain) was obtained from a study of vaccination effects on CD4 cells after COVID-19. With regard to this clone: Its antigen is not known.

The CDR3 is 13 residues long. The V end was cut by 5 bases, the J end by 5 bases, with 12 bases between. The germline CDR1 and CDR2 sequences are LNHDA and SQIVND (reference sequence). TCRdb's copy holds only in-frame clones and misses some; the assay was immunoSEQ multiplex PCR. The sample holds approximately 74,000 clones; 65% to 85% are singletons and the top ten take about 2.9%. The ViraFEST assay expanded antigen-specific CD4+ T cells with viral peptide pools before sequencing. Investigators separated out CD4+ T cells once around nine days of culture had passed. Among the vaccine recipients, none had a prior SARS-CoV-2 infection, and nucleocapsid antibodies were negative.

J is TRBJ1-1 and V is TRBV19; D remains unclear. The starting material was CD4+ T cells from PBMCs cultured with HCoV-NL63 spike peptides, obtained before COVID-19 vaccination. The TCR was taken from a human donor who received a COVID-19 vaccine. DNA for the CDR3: TGTGCCAGTAGTGCTGACCGGCGGACTGAAGCTTTCTTT. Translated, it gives CASSADRRTEAFF.